The clone carrying this T cell receptor beta chain was picked up many times. What it binds is unknown. The read stops 3 residues short of the end of the CDR3; the missing end is completed from the germline J gene. CDR3 length: 14 residues. Germline V gene lookup returns CDR1 DFQATT and CDR2 SNEGSKA (reference sequence). J lost 5 bases, V lost 1 base, and 5 bases had no gene match. TCRdb's table, derived via immunoSEQ multiplex PCR, lists solely in-frame clones and lacks some. This sample comprises roughly 60,000 clones, none seen once only. This sample is part of a study of T cell clonality in common variable immunodeficiency. The study's findings and limits: Common variable immunodeficiency TCR beta sequences reportedly had fewer deletions and N-nucleotide insertions.

V usage is TRBV20-1 and J usage is TRBJ1-2, with 9 bases lining up with TRBD1. Sequencing was carried out using peripheral blood mononuclear cells. The sequence was collected from a person aged 18 to 70 in good health. The sequenced part of the CDR3 DNA is TGCAGTGCTAGAGGATTTGACAGGGGGTATGGC. It yields the protein CSARGFDRGYG. The full CDR3 reads CSARGFDRGYGYTF.